This TCR beta chain was retrieved from a study of T cell responses to AZD1222 COVID-19 vaccine. Study-wide results and caveats: Clonal diversity was possibly underestimated; the donors were predominantly white British and more often female. Sampling that yielded the repertoires occurred only after the peak T cell response. Unmutated variant regions are reportedly targeted by nearly half of spike-specific TCRs.

Some clones are missing from TCRdb's copy, which holds only in-frame ones; the method was immunoSEQ multiplex PCR. The sample records 80,000 to 90,000 clones, more than 90% being singletons. The CDR3 covers 15 residues. With V trimmed by 5 bases and J by 4 bases, 7 bases remained unmatched. CDR1 and CDR2 (germline): SGHVS, FQNEAQ. As to this clone: Its specificity is not known.

The clonotype was recovered from an adult in good health. The J gene is TRBJ1-1, the V gene TRBV7-8, with 10 positions matching TRBD1. Sequences were derived from peripheral blood, sampled on day 0 of AZD1222 vaccination. CDR3 DNA sequence: TGTGCCAGCAGCCTGGCGGACAGGGGGAGCACTGAAGCTTTCTTT. As protein: CASSLADRGSTEAFF.